This is a list of T cell receptor beta chains from one sample in a study of cytomegalovirus exposure and HLA in healthy donors. The table came from immunoSEQ multiplex PCR; TCRdb's copy has only in-frame clones and leaves some out. This table holds about 130,000 clones, roughly 80% found once. The specimen was PBMCs. The receptors were gathered from a man younger than 45 in good health and CMV-seronegative. Both conserved end residues are part of each CDR3. The D gene is left open where the match is weak. Size tells how often a clone was seen (once, few, many) or the class of an expanded clone, and some rows leave it out.

clone_size d_call j_call v_call cdr3_aa cdr3_nt
few TRBD2 TRBJ2-7 TRBV6-5 CASSRGGVYEQYF TGTGCCAGCAGTCGCGGGGGGGTCTACGAGCAGTACTTC
. . TRBJ2-1 TRBV30 CACSSGYNEQFF TGTGCCTGTAGTAGCGGTTACAATGAGCAGTTCTTC
. . TRBJ2-3 TRBV7-9 CASSPDRLSTDTQYF TGTGCCAGCAGCCCCGACAGACTTAGCACAGATACGCAGTATTTT
few TRBD2 TRBJ2-3 TRBV7-2 CASSLAWTSVPDTQYF TGTGCCAGCAGCTTAGCGTGGACTAGCGTCCCAGATACGCAGTATTTT
. TRBD2 TRBJ2-2 TRBV10-1 CASSEPGTRKNTGELFF TGCGCCAGCAGTGAGCCCGGGACTAGAAAGAACACCGGGGAGCTGTTTTTT
. . TRBJ1-2 TRBV28 CASRGTVSSNYGYTF TGTGCCAGTCGCGGGACCGTCTCTTCTAACTATGGCTACACCTTC
. TRBD2 TRBJ2-7 TRBV7-8 CASSLGGEGRPYEQYF TGTGCCAGCAGCTTAGGGGGGGAGGGGCGGCCCTACGAGCAGTACTTC
. . TRBJ1-1 TRBV6-1 CASSEIVMNTEAFF TGTGCCAGCAGTGAAATAGTGATGAACACTGAAGCTTTCTTT
. TRBD1 TRBJ1-1 TRBV6-1 CASSRDRGTTEAFF TGTGCCAGCAGTCGGGACAGGGGGACGACTGAAGCTTTCTTT
. TRBD2 TRBJ2-7 TRBV29-1 CSVAGLAGEGEQYF TGCAGCGTTGCCGGACTAGCGGGAGAAGGCGAGCAGTACTTC
. . TRBJ1-2 TRBV29-1 CSVDLQASEYYTF TGCAGCGTTGACCTACAGGCTTCGGAGTACTACACCTTC
. TRBD2 TRBJ2-7 TRBV6-5 CASSYYSGRRNEQYF TGTGCCAGCAGTTACTATAGCGGGAGAAGGAACGAGCAGTACTTC
. TRBD1 TRBJ1-1 TRBV30 CAWSLGFTGAYGTEAFF TGTGCCTGGAGTCTAGGATTTACAGGGGCTTACGGCACTGAAGCTTTCTTT
few TRBD2 TRBJ2-2 TRBV9 CASSVPSGSSTNTGELFF TGTGCCAGCAGCGTTCCCAGCGGGAGCAGCACGAACACCGGGGAGCTGTTTTTT
. . TRBJ1-5 TRBV7-8 CASSPSLQPQHF TGTGCCAGCAGCCCCTCCCTTCAGCCCCAGCATTTT
. . TRBJ2-2 TRBV6-5 CASSYSPNTGELFF TGTGCCAGCAGTTACTCCCCTAACACCGGGGAGCTGTTTTTT
. . TRBJ1-4 TRBV7-8 CASSYTRGEKLFF TGTGCCAGCAGCTATACAAGAGGAGAAAAACTGTTTTTT
. TRBD2 TRBJ2-7 TRBV6-5 CASSYSNRGDYEQYF TGTGCCAGCAGTTACTCGAACCGGGGGGACTACGAGCAGTACTTC
. TRBD2 TRBJ2-2 TRBV7-6 CASSYLAGGGTGELFF TGTGCCAGCAGCTATCTAGCGGGAGGCGGGACCGGGGAGCTGTTTTTT
. TRBD1 TRBJ2-2 TRBV2 CASTGQGAHTGELFF TGTGCCAGCACCGGACAGGGGGCGCACACCGGGGAGCTGTTTTTT
. . TRBJ1-1 TRBV7-9 CASSLFEENTEAFF TGTGCCAGCAGCTTATTTGAGGAGAACACTGAAGCTTTCTTT
. TRBD2 TRBJ2-7 TRBV2 CASSEGTGGEKQYF TGTGCCAGCAGTGAAGGGACGGGAGGTGAAAAGCAGTACTTC
. . TRBJ2-3 TRBV28 CASSLGRDTQYF TGTGCCAGCAGTTTAGGGCGAGATACGCAGTATTTT
. . TRBJ1-5 TRBV10-3 CAISESWVRVRTRNQPQHF TGTGCCATCAGTGAGTCGTGGGTCAGGGTCCGGACCAGAAATCAGCCCCAGCATTTT
. . TRBJ1-2 TRBV9 CASSVDRNYGYTF TGTGCCAGCAGCGTAGACAGGAACTATGGCTACACCTTC
. . TRBJ2-6 TRBV28 CASSLYAGRGANVLTF TGTGCCAGCAGTTTATATGCAGGCAGGGGGGCCAACGTCCTGACTTTC
. . TRBJ1-1 TRBV7-9 CASSPRQVNTEAFF TGTGCCAGCAGCCCACGACAGGTGAACACTGAAGCTTTCTTT
. TRBD2 TRBJ2-1 TRBV28 CASSGGSSYNEQFF TGTGCCAGTAGCGGGGGGAGCTCCTACAATGAGCAGTTCTTC
. TRBD1 TRBJ2-7 TRBV27 CASSLGTGVYEQYF TGTGCCAGCAGTTTAGGGACAGGAGTCTACGAGCAGTACTTC
. . TRBJ2-1 TRBV7-2 CASSPRRAAEQFF TGTGCCAGCAGCCCGCGGCGCGCCGCGGAGCAGTTCTTC
. . TRBJ2-7 TRBV6-1 CASSEGAGIYEQYF TGTGCCAGCAGTGAAGGGGCCGGGATCTACGAGCAGTACTTC
. . TRBJ2-7 TRBV27 CASSLGPGTLTYEQYF TGTGCCAGCAGTTTAGGCCCCGGGACACTGACCTACGAGCAGTACTTC
. . TRBJ1-2 TRBV4-3 CASSQGGRGYGYTF TGCGCCAGCAGCCAAGGGGGGCGAGGCTATGGCTACACCTTC
. . TRBJ1-4 TRBV5-4 CASSWDSGREKLFF TGTGCCAGCAGCTGGGACTCGGGGAGGGAAAAACTGTTTTTT
. TRBD2 TRBJ2-7 TRBV10-3 CAIRSVLAGGHNEQYF TGTGCCATCAGATCGGTCCTAGCGGGAGGGCACAACGAGCAGTACTTC
. TRBD1 TRBJ1-4 TRBV5-3 CARSLRTGAKANEKLFF TGTGCCAGAAGCCTTAGGACAGGGGCCAAGGCTAATGAAAAACTGTTTTTT
. . TRBJ1-1 TRBV5-1 CASSSTSLNTEAFF TGCGCCAGCAGCTCGACATCGCTTAACACTGAAGCTTTCTTT
. TRBD1 TRBJ2-2 TRBV11-2 CASSSTLGQGANGGELFF TGTGCCAGCAGCTCCACACTGGGGCAGGGGGCTAACGGCGGGGAGCTGTTTTTT
. . TRBJ2-7 TRBV30 CAWSMRDEQYF TGTGCCTGGAGTATGAGGGACGAGCAGTACTTC
few . TRBJ2-5 TRBV6-5 CASSYSIRGETQYF TGTGCCAGCAGTTACTCGATCAGGGGAGAGACCCAGTACTTC
. . TRBJ2-1 TRBV30 CAWSRGSSYNEQFF TGTGCCTGGAGTAGGGGGAGCTCCTACAATGAGCAGTTCTTC
. . TRBJ2-7 TRBV28 CASNPAGGGGAGEQYF TGTGCCAGCAATCCGGCAGGGGGAGGCGGGGCGGGCGAGCAGTACTTC
. TRBD1 TRBJ2-1 TRBV27 CASSGQARGEQFF TGTGCCAGCTCGGGACAGGCAAGGGGTGAGCAGTTCTTC
few . TRBJ1-1 TRBV6-5 CASITTGGTEAFF TGTGCCAGCATCACTACCGGGGGGACTGAAGCTTTCTTT
. . TRBJ1-1 TRBV7-2 CASDKLNTEAFF TGTGCCAGCGATAAGCTGAACACTGAAGCTTTCTTT